The 20 T cell receptor beta chains in this list originate from one sample, sequenced in a study of siplizumab effects on memory and regulatory T cells. Profiled with immunoSEQ multiplex PCR; TCRdb holds only in-frame clones, not every one. The sample gives roughly 93,000 clones, around 94% of which show up once; about 1.4% is in the top ten. Specimen: non-Treg CD4+ T cells sorted from blood. Receptors were obtained from a human donor in good health.

The chain recombines TRBV7-8 with TRBJ1-2; D is undetermined. The CDR3 runs to 14 residues. V was cut by 1 base and J by 2 bases, with 8 bases left in between. Germline V lookup: CDR1 SGHVS, CDR2 FQNEAQ. CDR3 sequence (DNA): TGTGCCAGCAGCTTAGTTGGCAGAAACTATGGCTACACCTTC. This codes for CASSLVGRNYGYTF.

Only one count was recorded for this clone. The V and J genes are TRBV19 and TRBJ2-1; maybe TRBD1 (6 bases). This CDR3 is 13 amino acids long. Germline CDR1 and CDR2: LNHDA and SQIVND (reference sequence). V lost 7 bases, J lost 7 bases, and 14 bases lay in between. The CDR3 here is CASNPRGGNEQFF. For the CDR3, the DNA is TGTGCCAGTAATCCCCGAGGGGGAAATGAGCAGTTCTTC.

V and J are TRBV19 and TRBJ1-1, with 11 nucleotides matching TRBD1. The CDR3 loop spans 16 amino acids. The ends lost 3 bases at V and 6 bases at J; junction bases unmatched: 9. Per germline, CDR1 LNHDA and CDR2 SQIVND (reference sequence). CDR3 nucleotides: TGTGCCAGTAGTATTACCGGGACAGGGGGTAAGTCTGAAGCTTTCTTT. The encoded protein is CASSITGTGGKSEAFF.

The chain couples TRBV19 to TRBJ2-7; D possibly matches TRBD1 or TRBD2 (5 bases each). CDR3 length: 14 amino acids. The V and J ends lost 3 bases and 2 bases respectively, with 11 bases between them. Per the germline V gene, CDR1 is LNHDA and CDR2 is SQIVND (reference sequence). CDR3 region: CASSIGQGAYEQYF. The CDR3 bases are TGTGCCAGTAGTATCGGGCAGGGAGCCTACGAGCAGTACTTC.

The rearrangement uses TRBV5-1 and TRBJ2-5; 9 bases are shared with TRBD2. Trimming cost V 3 bases and J 0 bases; bases outside gene matches: 3. The CDR3 length is 15 residues. Germline CDR1 is SGHRS and CDR2 is YFSETQ. CDR3 DNA: TGCGCCAGCAGCTCTAGCGGGATGTACCAAGAGACCCAGTACTTC. Translating gives CASSSSGMYQETQYF. Combining the CDR3 with reference TRBV5-1 and TRBJ2-5 gives the whole variable domain KAGVTQTPRYLIKTRGQQVTLSCSPISGHRSVSWYQQTPGQGLQFLFEYFSETQRNKGNFPGRFSGRQFSNSRSEMNVSTLELGDSALYLCASSSSGMYQETQYFGPGTRLLVL.

The sample holds one count of this clone. J is TRBJ2-7 and V is TRBV5-6; TRBD2 agrees at 14 bases. The CDR3 totals 18 residues. Per germline, CDR1 SGHDT and CDR2 YYEEEE. Germline trimming cut 0 bases from V and 4 bases from J; bases unmatched to any gene: 9. The CDR3 spells CASSLAGLAGGPVYEQYF. The CDR3 coding sequence is TGTGCCAGCAGCTTGGCAGGACTAGCGGGAGGCCCCGTTTACGAGCAGTACTTC.

The chain uses TRBV5-5 and TRBJ2-1; 9 bases agree with TRBD1. CDR1 is SGHKS and CDR2 is YYEKEE in the germline V gene (reference sequence). Trimming cost V 9 bases and J 3 bases; bases outside gene matches: 10. The CDR3 is made up of 15 amino acids. The CDR3 here is CATSLPGQGYNEQFF. The CDR3 DNA reads TGTGCCACCTCATTACCGGGACAGGGCTACAATGAGCAGTTCTTC.

The genes are TRBV12-5 and TRBJ1-5, with D unresolved. CDR1 is LGHNT and CDR2 is FRNRAP in the germline V gene. This CDR3 is 12 amino acids long. The V and J ends lost 6 bases and 4 bases respectively, with 7 bases between them. CDR3 region: CASGSGNQPQHF. CDR3 DNA: TGTGCTAGTGGGTCGGGGAATCAGCCCCAGCATTTT.

The chain recombines TRBV11-2 with TRBJ1-1; D might be TRBD1 (5 bases). The CDR3 loop spans 15 amino acids. Deletions cut 5 bases from V and 7 bases from J, with 20 bases between. Germline CDR1 SGHAT, CDR2 FQNNGV. The CDR3 DNA sequence: TGTGCCAGCAGCCCCGCCGGGACCTGGAACGGTGAAGCTTTCTTT. Translation gives CASSPAGTWNGEAFF.

The chain couples TRBV6-1 to TRBJ1-2; D remains unclear. V was cut by 4 bases and J by 8 bases, with 14 bases left in between. CDR1 is MNHNS, CDR2 SASEGT, per germline. The CDR3 loop spans 13 amino acids. The CDR3 protein is CASSGLFINGYTF. The CDR3 region has the DNA TGTGCCAGCAGTGGGTTATTTATCAACGGCTACACCTTC.

The rearrangement links TRBV28 to TRBJ1-5; 10 bases fit TRBD1. In germline, CDR1 is MDHEN, CDR2 SYDVKM. After removal of 5 bases from V and 6 bases from J, the junction contained 7 bases not matched to a gene. CDR3 length: 15 amino acids. CDR3: CASSGPGQGFQPQHF. DNA for the CDR3: TGTGCCAGCAGTGGACCGGGACAGGGGTTTCAGCCCCAGCATTTT.

This chain connects TRBV2 to TRBJ1-1, with D unclear. V lost 7 bases to trimming and J lost 3 bases, with 21 bases between them. Germline V gene data show CDR1 as SNHLY and CDR2 as FYNNEI. This CDR3 is built from 16 residues. CDR3 residues: CASTRLARETDTEAFF. The DNA for the CDR3 is TGTGCCAGCACGAGACTTGCACGAGAAACAGACACTGAAGCTTTCTTT.

For the CDR3, the DNA is TGTGCCAGCTTGGTCGACAGCTCTTACAATGAGCAGTTCTTC. This sequence encodes CASLVDSSYNEQFF. V is TRBV28 and J is TRBJ2-1; D might be TRBD1 (5 bases). The CDR3 is 14 residues long. V lost 8 bases, J lost 4 bases, and 15 bases lay in between. Germline CDR1 reads MDHEN; CDR2 reads SYDVKM.

This clone came up once. The genes are TRBV7-9 and TRBJ2-2; no clear D gene. Germline-derived CDR1 and CDR2 are SEHNR and FQNEAQ (reference sequence). V was clipped by 5 bases and J by 8 bases, with 0 bases between them. This CDR3 has 9 residues. The CDR3 loop is CASSGELFF. CDR3 coding DNA: TGTGCCAGCAGCGGGGAGCTGTTTTTT.

The CDR3 DNA is TGTGCCAGTAGTCAAATAAAAGGGACAGGGGAACGTTCCTACGAGCAGTACTTC. Protein: CASSQIKGTGERSYEQYF. V gene TRBV19 combines with J gene TRBJ2-7; the match to TRBD1 covers 10 bases. The V and J ends lost 5 bases and 1 base, in that order; junction bases with no gene match: 14. The germline V gene encodes CDR1 LNHDA and CDR2 SQIVND (reference sequence). This CDR3 is 18 amino acids long.

This rearrangement joins TRBV28 to TRBJ2-6; D possibly uses TRBD1 or TRBD2 (5 bases each). Between the trimmed V and J ends, which lost 8 bases and 0 bases, there was a span of 8 bases. CDR1 is MDHEN and CDR2 is SYDVKM in the germline V gene. CDR3 length: 14 residues. The CDR3 loop reads CASGGFSGANVLTF. CDR3 DNA: TGTGCCAGCGGGGGATTCTCTGGGGCCAACGTCCTGACTTTC.

This chain connects TRBV27 to TRBJ1-4; D is unresolved. The V end was cut by 4 bases, the J end by 0 bases, with 9 bases between. Germline values: CDR1 MNHEY, CDR2 SMNVEV (reference sequence). The CDR3 runs 15 residues. Here the CDR3 DNA reads TGTGCCAGCAGTTACAACCACCCAACTAATGAAAAACTGTTTTTT. Protein: CASSYNHPTNEKLFF. The full variable domain, its missing parts supplied by reference TRBV27 and TRBJ1-4, is EAQVTQNPRYLITVTGKKLTVTCSQNMNHEYMSWYRQDPGLGLRQIYYSMNVEVTDKGDVPEGYKVSRKEKRNFPLILESPSPNQTSLYFCASSYNHPTNEKLFFGSGTQLSVL.

The gene calls are TRBV20-1 and TRBJ1-1; D is unresolved. Germline V gene lookup returns CDR1 DFQATT and CDR2 SNEGSKA (reference sequence). The CDR3 consists of 11 residues. The germline V and J ends were trimmed by 3 bases and 7 bases, with 9 bases remaining between them. CDR3 region: CSARKPFEAFF. Here the CDR3 DNA reads TGCAGTGCTAGGAAACCGTTTGAAGCTTTCTTT.

The chain combines TRBV28 with TRBJ1-2; 8 bases are shared with TRBD1. V shed 5 bases, J shed 6 bases, and the junction held 11 bases outside the gene matches. This CDR3 spans 15 amino acids. The V gene's germline CDR1 is MDHEN and CDR2 SYDVKM. Here the CDR3 reads CASSRRDRSSHGYTF. CDR3 nucleotides: TGTGCCAGCAGTCGTAGGGACAGGAGTTCCCATGGCTACACCTTC.

The chain is built from TRBV4-1 and TRBJ1-3, with 12 bases lining up with TRBD1. The CDR3 is 19 amino acids. Germline values: CDR1 MGHRA, CDR2 YSYEKL. The ends lost 0 bases at V and 8 bases at J; junction bases unmatched: 14. The CDR3 DNA reads as TGCGCCAGCAGCCAAGAGTCTCCGGGACAGGGGGCTACCGGCGACACCATATATTTT. This encodes CASSQESPGQGATGDTIYF.